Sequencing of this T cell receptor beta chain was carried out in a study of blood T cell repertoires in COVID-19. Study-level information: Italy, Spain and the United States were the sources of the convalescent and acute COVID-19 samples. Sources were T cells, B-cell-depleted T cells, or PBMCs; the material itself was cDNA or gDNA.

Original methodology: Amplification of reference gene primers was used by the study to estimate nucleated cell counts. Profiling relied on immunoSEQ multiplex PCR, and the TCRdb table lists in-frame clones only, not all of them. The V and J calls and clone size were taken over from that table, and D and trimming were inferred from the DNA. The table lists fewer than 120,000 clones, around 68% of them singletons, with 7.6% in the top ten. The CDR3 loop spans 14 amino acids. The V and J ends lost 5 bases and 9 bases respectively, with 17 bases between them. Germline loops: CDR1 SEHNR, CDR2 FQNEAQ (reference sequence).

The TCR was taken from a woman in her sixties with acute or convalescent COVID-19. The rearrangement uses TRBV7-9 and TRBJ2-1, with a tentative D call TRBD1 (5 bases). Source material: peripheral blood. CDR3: CASSVLSRQPEQFF. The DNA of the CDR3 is TGTGCCAGCAGCGTCCTCTCTCGACAGCCTGAGCAGTTCTTC.